The present entry profiles one T cell receptor (beta chain) with its context. The sample is drawn from a study of cytomegalovirus exposure and HLA in healthy donors. Produced via immunoSEQ multiplex PCR; TCRdb's table is partial and in-frame only. The sample holds tens of thousands of clones, approximately 80% seen once. Trimming shortened V by 3 bases and J by 1 base, and 14 bases separated the two germline ends. CDR3 size: 15 residues. Germline lookup yields CDR1 SQVTM and CDR2 ANQGSEA. The chain employs TRBV29-1 and TRBJ2-3, with a weak D call TRBD2 (6 bases). This TCR was recovered from a man aged 25 to 40 in good health and CMV-seronegative. Sequenced material: PBMCs. CDR3: CSVDIGGIGTDTQYF. CDR3 in DNA: TGCAGCGTTGATATTGGCGGGATCGGCACAGATACGCAGTATTTT.